This T cell receptor (beta chain) appears in the sequencing data of a study of T-cell reconstitution after alpha-beta-depleted transplantation in children. Study outcomes and limitations: Once a year had passed after transplant, T-cell counts and diversity came mostly from newly produced T cells. Surviving recipient T cells and intrathymic progenitors accounted for some patients' high TCRbeta diversity at day 60. Expanded graft clones, several hundred of them, were reportedly the source of alpha-beta T cells about two months after transplant.

Unique molecular identifiers were incorporated when the TCRbeta library was constructed. TCRdb re-called the PCR reads with MiXCR, one entry per CDR3 protein. The sample yields hundreds of thousands of distinct CDR3 sequences, 10% to 15% seen once. Only a few counts were recorded for this clonotype. The target antigen is unknown. This CDR3 is built from 14 residues. V lost 5 bases to trimming and J lost 2 bases; unmatched junction nucleotides: 7. Germline CDR1 is SGHRS and CDR2 is YFSETQ. The input for sequencing was PBMCs, mostly from graft donor cells, taken 360 days after TCRalphabeta/CD19-depleted stem cell transplant. The chain uses TRBV5-1 and TRBJ2-7, with 7 bases identical to TRBD1. This clonotype was sampled from a male patient younger than 18 who had a stem cell transplant for acute myeloid leukemia, so the T cells may come from the graft donor. The DNA of the CDR3 is TGCGCCAGCAGGAGCGGACAGGTAACCTACGAGCAGTACTTC. Translation gives CASRSGQVTYEQYF.